Shown below are 20 T cell receptor beta chains from a single sample sequenced in a study of Ad26.COV2.S vaccination and SARS-CoV-2 variants. Described treatment: around 19 received Ad26.COV2.S at low or high dose, single or two shots; roughly five received placebo; per-sample allocation not given. Samples came from day 63 after the first vaccine or placebo injection. The protocol was immunoSEQ multiplex PCR, while the TCRdb copy is restricted to in-frame clones and leaves out a portion. Found here are more than 400,000 clones, about nine tenths of them singletons; the top ten hold roughly 1.7%. The material was peripheral blood, obtained in a trial of Ad26.COV2.S vaccine versus placebo. These receptors were collected from a person between 18 and 59 years old who received the Ad26.COV2.S COVID-19 vaccine or a placebo.

This chain connects TRBV5-8 to TRBJ2-3; D is uncertain. CDR3 length: 15 residues. Germline CDR1 is SGHTS and CDR2 is YDEGEE. The V end lost 0 bases, the J end lost 0 bases, and 8 bases lay between the germline ends. CDR3 in amino acids: CASSLEGRSTDTQYF. The CDR3 DNA follows: TGTGCCAGCAGCTTGGAAGGGCGGAGCACAGATACGCAGTATTTT.

The chain links TRBV29-1 to TRBJ2-1, with D hard to call. The CDR3 has 16 residues. CDR1 and CDR2 (germline): SQVTM, ANQGSEA. Between the trimmed V and J ends, which lost 5 bases and 0 bases, there was a span of 17 bases. The CDR3 coding sequence is TGCAGCGTTCTAAGGCGCTACCAGAGCTCCTACAATGAGCAGTTCTTC. It is translated as CSVLRRYQSSYNEQFF.

The V and J genes are TRBV6-1 and TRBJ1-5; D is ambiguous. The length of the CDR3 is 13 residues. Germline values: CDR1 MNHNS, CDR2 SASEGT. V lost 3 bases and J 6 bases, leaving 9 bases between the germline ends. The CDR3 bases are TGTGCCAGCAGTGACGAGGGTGGTCAGCCCCAGCATTTT. Amino acids: CASSDEGGQPQHF.

The chain combines TRBV5-4 with TRBJ1-1; D call uncertain. Looked up from germline, CDR1 is SGHNT and CDR2 is YYREEE (reference sequence). Trimming took 4 bases from V and 4 from J, leaving 14 bases between them. The CDR3 runs to 14 residues. CDR3 amino acids: CASSPTIGSTEAFF. As DNA, the CDR3 is TGTGCCAGCAGCCCGACCATCGGAAGCACTGAAGCTTTCTTT.

CDR3 sequence (DNA): TGTGCCAGCAGCTTGGCCGGGGGGGCTTCGAACACCGGGGAGCTGTTTTTT. This translates into CASSLAGGASNTGELFF. The V gene is TRBV5-6, the J gene TRBJ2-2, with TRBD2 matching over 8 bases. From germline, CDR1 is SGHDT and CDR2 YYEEEE. Trimming at V came to 0 bases and at J to 0 bases, leaving 4 bases not matched to a gene. The CDR3 has 17 residues.

The chain has TRBV19 and TRBJ1-2; D not certain. This CDR3 region has 15 residues. Per germline, CDR1 LNHDA and CDR2 SQIVND (reference sequence). Trimming stripped 4 bases from V and 0 bases from J, with 12 bases between. The CDR3 region has the DNA TGTGCCAGTAGTACCTGGACCCTAACTAACTATGGCTACACCTTC. This encodes CASSTWTLTNYGYTF.

This clone was found once. The chain combines TRBV7-2 with TRBJ2-5, with unresolved D. The germline CDR1 and CDR2 sequences are SGHTA and FQGNSA. V was cut by 1 base and J by 5 bases, with 14 bases left in between. The CDR3 totals 15 residues. CDR3 sequence: CASSLVIADVETQYF. CDR3 bases: TGTGCCAGCAGCTTAGTCATCGCGGATGTGGAGACCCAGTACTTC.

The rearrangement uses TRBV4-3 and TRBJ1-2, with D hard to call. V was shortened by 3 bases and J by 0 bases, with 11 bases between the two germline ends. Per the germline V gene, CDR1 is LGHNA and CDR2 is YSLEER. This CDR3 has 15 residues. The chain's CDR3 is CASSQQVLANYGYTF. For the CDR3, the DNA is TGCGCCAGCAGCCAGCAGGTTCTAGCTAACTATGGCTACACCTTC.

J is TRBJ2-5 and V is TRBV7-2, with TRBD1 matching 9 bases. The length of the CDR3 is 14 residues. Per germline, CDR1 SGHTA and CDR2 FQGNSA. V dropped 5 bases and J dropped 7; count of bases not matched to a gene: 8. DNA for the CDR3: TGTGCCAGCAGCAACAGGGGGCTAGGGGGGACCCAGTACTTC. It encodes CASSNRGLGGTQYF.

The chain employs TRBV4-1 and TRBJ1-2; 9 nucleotides align to TRBD1. Looked up from germline, CDR1 is MGHRA and CDR2 is YSYEKL. The CDR3 has 16 amino acids. J lost 1 base, V lost 2 bases, and 5 bases had no gene match. The CDR3 sequence: CASSQPRQGGNYGYTF. As DNA, the CDR3 is TGCGCCAGCAGCCAACCTAGACAGGGGGGTAACTATGGCTACACCTTC.

The chain carries TRBV9 and TRBJ1-4; the match to TRBD1 covers 7 bases. CDR1 is SGDLS and CDR2 is YYNGEE in the germline V gene. V was pared by 0 bases and J by 7 bases, with 12 bases of the junction left unmatched. This CDR3 is 17 amino acids long. DNA for the CDR3: TGTGCCAGCAGCGTAGGTACAGGGGTACCGTGGAGTGAAAAACTGTTTTTT. Translation gives CASSVGTGVPWSEKLFF.

The chain links TRBV9 to TRBJ2-3, with D maybe TRBD1 (6 bases). This CDR3 has 16 residues. Trimming took 0 bases from V and 2 from J, leaving 13 bases between them. Germline values: CDR1 SGDLS, CDR2 YYNGEE. CDR3 nucleotides: TGTGCCAGCAGCGTAGTTGGGGGCGTCGCCACAGATACGCAGTATTTT. Its protein is CASSVVGGVATDTQYF. Full variable domain (rest looked up from reference TRBV9 and TRBJ2-3): DSGVTQTPKHLITATGQRVTLRCSPRSGDLSVYWYQQSLDQGLQFLIQYYNGEERAKGNILERFSAQQFPDLHSELNLSSLELGDSALYFCASSVVGGVATDTQYFGPGTRLTVL.

This rearrangement joins TRBV5-1 to TRBJ2-5, with 12 bases that match TRBD2. The CDR3 consists of 15 residues. CDR1 is SGHRS, CDR2 YFSETQ, per germline. V shed 2 bases and J 5 bases; nucleotides not matched to a gene: 4. The CDR3 is CASSFLAGGQETQYF. CDR3 DNA: TGCGCCAGCAGCTTCCTAGCGGGGGGGCAGGAGACCCAGTACTTC.

This chain joins TRBV7-2 and TRBJ2-4; a possible D gene is TRBD2 (6 bases). The CDR3 length is 16 residues. The germline V gene has CDR1 SGHTA and CDR2 FQGNSA. V shed 4 bases and J shed 0 bases, with 13 bases lying between them. CDR3 in DNA: TGTGCCAGCAGCTCCGTAGCGGACTTAGCCAAAAACATTCAGTACTTC. Amino acid sequence: CASSSVADLAKNIQYF.

Comment on this clone: One end of the junction varies from germline; a read error may be responsible. The V gene is TRBV4-2, the J gene TRBJ1-5; weak D call: TRBD1 (5 bases). There are 15 residues in the CDR3. Per germline, CDR1 LGHNA and CDR2 YNFKEQ. The CDR3 DNA follows: TGTGCCAGCAGTCAAGACGGCCAGGGTAGGCAGCCCCAGCATTTT. Protein sequence: CASSQDGQGRQPQHF.

V and J are TRBV9 and TRBJ2-2; D is unclear. Trimming shortened V by 3 bases and J by 3 bases, and 24 bases separated the two germline ends. The CDR3 sequence is 19 residues long. Germline assignment: CDR1 SGDLS and CDR2 YYNGEE. The CDR3 sequence is CASSDRLLTLRPDTGELFF. CDR3 nucleotides: TGTGCCAGCAGCGATCGGCTGCTGACCTTGCGGCCGGACACCGGGGAGCTGTTTTTT.

V usage is TRBV7-9 and J usage is TRBJ1-2, with a tentative D call TRBD1 (5 bases). The CDR3 is made up of 16 amino acids. V gave up 5 bases and J gave up 4 bases, with 20 bases separating them. Germline V gene lookup returns CDR1 SEHNR and CDR2 FQNEAQ (reference sequence). CDR3 in amino acids: CASSGTGTAAIYGYTF. In nucleotides, the CDR3 is TGTGCCAGCAGCGGTACCGGGACCGCAGCGATCTATGGCTACACCTTC.

The count of this clone is one. V and J are TRBV10-3 and TRBJ2-3; 15 nucleotides line up with TRBD2. CDR1 ENHRY and CDR2 SYGVKD come from the germline V gene. Trimming cost V 8 bases and J 7 bases; bases outside gene matches: 7. The CDR3 contains 15 residues. The CDR3 reads CAIGGLAGGRYTQYF. The CDR3 DNA reads TGTGCCATCGGCGGACTAGCGGGGGGGCGTTATACGCAGTATTTT.

This clone was observed once. The rearrangement links TRBV19 to TRBJ2-6; D remains ambiguous. V dropped 3 bases and J dropped 0 bases, with 15 bases sitting between them. CDR1 LNHDA and CDR2 SQIVND come from the germline V gene (reference sequence). The CDR3 has 18 amino acids. The CDR3 loop reads CASSIWYKVTSGANVLTF. For the CDR3, the DNA is TGTGCCAGTAGTATTTGGTACAAGGTAACCTCTGGGGCCAACGTCCTGACTTTC.

Worth noting for this clone: Additional DNA sequences in this sample encode the identical CDR3. This chain uses TRBV28 with TRBJ1-2; TRBD1 aligns across 8 bases. The V and J ends lost 5 bases and 3 bases, in that order; junction bases with no gene match: 2. The CDR3 consists of 13 residues. Germline V lookup: CDR1 MDHEN, CDR2 SYDVKM. CDR3 residues: CASSVTGDYGYTF. The CDR3 DNA sequence: TGTGCCAGCAGTGTGACAGGGGACTATGGCTACACCTTC.